The 18 T cell receptor beta chains below all came from one sample that was sequenced in a study of PD-1 blockade in classical Hodgkin lymphoma. TCRdb's copy holds only in-frame clones and misses some; the assay was immunoSEQ multiplex PCR. The table shows about 14,000 clones, with approximately 81% occurring only once. Documented time point: cycle 4 day 1 (C4D1), after five to seven weeks of nivolumab. All patients relapsed after autologous stem cell transplantation, and brentuximab vedotin exposure varied. Specimen: peripheral blood mononuclear cells (PBMCs), collected before the fourth cycle of nivolumab. The receptors were gathered from a human donor with classical Hodgkin lymphoma.

The CDR3 nucleotides are TGTGCCAGCAGTGAAAAGGCAGGGGGCGCGCGCTCTGGAAACACCATATATTTT. It is translated as CASSEKAGGARSGNTIYF. The chain joins TRBV6-1 to TRBJ1-3; 8 bases are shared with TRBD1. Trimming cost V 2 bases and J 0 bases; bases outside gene matches: 9. The CDR3 has 18 residues. Per germline, CDR1 MNHNS and CDR2 SASEGT.

The V gene is TRBV27, the J gene TRBJ2-5; 15 bases are a match to TRBD2. This CDR3 has 15 residues. The V gene end was trimmed by 8 bases and the J gene end by 5 bases; junction bases not matched to a gene: 6. Germline CDR1 MNHEY, CDR2 SMNVEV (reference sequence). The CDR3 sequence is CASWTSGGARETQYF. CDR3 coding DNA: TGTGCCAGCTGGACTAGCGGGGGGGCGCGGGAGACCCAGTACTTC.

The gene calls are TRBV29-1 and TRBJ2-7; D is perhaps TRBD1 (6 bases). Trimming took off 7 bases at V and 7 bases at J, with 17 bases between the two ends. This CDR3 has 12 amino acids. In germline, CDR1 is SQVTM, CDR2 ANQGSEA. The CDR3 sequence is CSATPTGLEQYF. The CDR3 DNA follows: TGCAGCGCCACACCCACAGGGTTAGAGCAGTACTTC.

The chain has TRBV7-2 and TRBJ2-7; D is possibly TRBD2 (6 bases). The V gene lost 2 bases and the J gene lost 3 bases, with 14 bases spanning the gap. The CDR3 loop spans 15 amino acids. Germline V gene data show CDR1 as SGHTA and CDR2 as FQGNSA. The CDR3 region has the DNA TGTGCCAGCAGCTTAAGGCGGAGGGCCGGCTACGAGCAGTACTTC. Its translation: CASSLRRRAGYEQYF.

The chain links TRBV7-9 to TRBJ2-5; the D gene is possibly TRBD1 (6 bases). Trimming took off 3 bases at V and 5 bases at J, with 16 bases between the two ends. Germline V gene lookup returns CDR1 SEHNR and CDR2 FQNEAQ (reference sequence). This CDR3 contains 15 residues. Here the CDR3 DNA reads TGTGCCAGCAGCTTCGGACAGATTAGCAGGGAGACCCAGTACTTC. This codes for CASSFGQISRETQYF. The full variable domain, with the rest looked up from reference TRBV7-9 and TRBJ2-5, is DTGVSQNPRHKITKRGQNVTFRCDPISEHNRLYWYRQTLGQGPEFLTYFQNEAQLEKSRLLSDRFSAERPKGSFSTLEIQRTEQGDSAMYLCASSFGQISRETQYFGPGTRLLVL.

J is TRBJ2-3 and V is TRBV21-1; the table's D call, TRBD2, was not checked against the DNA. TRBV21-1 is termed a pseudogene. The CDR3 has 15 residues. The chain's CDR3 is CASTNTHRGADTQYF. The CDR3 DNA follows: TGTGCCAGCACCAATACACACCGGGGGGCAGATACGCAGTATTTT.

This clone was observed a single time. The V and J genes are TRBV4-1 and TRBJ2-5; 10 bases align to TRBD1. The CDR3 loop spans 14 amino acids. Trimming cost V 3 bases and J 11 bases; bases outside gene matches: 9. Germline loops: CDR1 MGHRA, CDR2 YSYEKL. CDR3: CASSHDRGLGEQYF. The DNA of the CDR3 is TGCGCCAGCAGCCACGACAGGGGGCTGGGTGAGCAGTACTTC.

This chain joins TRBV28 and TRBJ2-1; 9 positions match TRBD1. With 1 base clipped from V and 8 bases from J, the junction kept 15 bases outside the gene matches. This CDR3 contains 18 residues. Germline assignment: CDR1 MDHEN and CDR2 SYDVKM. In nucleotides, the CDR3 is TGTGCCAGCAGTTTATTAGTCGGGCGGGGACAGGGAGTCGATGAGCAGTTCTTC. Protein product: CASSLLVGRGQGVDEQFF.

In its sample, this clone was seen a few times. The CDR3 region has the DNA TGTGCCAGCAGCTTAGAGCAGGGGACTAATTCACCCCTCCACTTT. This sequence encodes CASSLEQGTNSPLHF. The chain carries TRBV7-2 and TRBJ1-6; perhaps TRBD1 as D (6 bases). Trimming stripped 1 base from V and 6 bases from J, with 10 bases between. The length of the CDR3 is 15 residues. The germline V gene encodes CDR1 SGHTA and CDR2 FQGNSA. Full variable domain (remainder filled in from reference TRBV7-2 and TRBJ1-6): GAGVSQSPSNKVTEKGKDVELRCDPISGHTALYWYRQSLGQGLEFLIYFQGNSAPDKSGLPSDRFSAERTGGSVSTLTIQRTQQEDSAVYLCASSLEQGTNSPLHFGNGTRLTVT.

This clone occurred a few times. This chain joins TRBV11-2 and TRBJ1-1; 7 bases are shared with TRBD1. The CDR3 consists of 15 residues. Germline V lookup: CDR1 SGHAT, CDR2 FQNNGV. J lost 5 bases, V lost 5 bases, and 11 bases had no gene match. CDR3 DNA: TGTGCCAGCAGCCCTACAGGGGCAGCGCGGACTGAAGCTTTCTTT. It codes for CASSPTGAARTEAFF.

This sequence joins TRBV28 and TRBJ2-7, with D maybe TRBD1 (6 bases). Trimming took 5 bases from V and 5 from J, leaving 16 bases between them. The CDR3 totals 14 residues. Germline-derived CDR1 and CDR2 are MDHEN and SYDVKM. The CDR3 DNA sequence: TGTGCCAGCAGTCTCCCCCACAGGGCCAACGAGCAGTACTTC. Translation: CASSLPHRANEQYF.

This sequence joins TRBV7-2 and TRBJ1-2; tentative D call: TRBD1 (6 bases). This CDR3 has 11 amino acids. Germline loops: CDR1 SGHTA, CDR2 FQGNSA. V was cut by 5 bases and J by 5 bases, with 6 bases left in between. The CDR3 spells CASSQGYGYTF. CDR3 DNA sequence: TGTGCCAGCAGCCAGGGGTATGGCTACACCTTC.

V is TRBV29-1 and J is TRBJ1-2; 8 bases line up with TRBD1. CDR1 is SQVTM and CDR2 is ANQGSEA in the germline V gene. The CDR3 sequence is 13 residues long. With V trimmed by 4 bases and J by 6 bases, 7 bases remained unmatched. The CDR3 region has the DNA TGCAGCGTTGGGACAGGGTCAAGTCATGGCTACACCTTC. Protein: CSVGTGSSHGYTF. The variable domain in full, with the rest retrieved from reference TRBV29-1 and TRBJ1-2, is SAVISQKPSRDICQRGTSLTIQCQVDSQVTMMFWYRQQPGQSLTLIATANQGSEATYESGFVIDKFPISRPNLTFSTLTVSNMSPEDSSIYLCSVGTGSSHGYTFGSGTRLTVV.

The chain has TRBV2 and TRBJ2-5, with TRBD2 matching over 11 bases. Germline CDR1 SNHLY, CDR2 FYNNEI. The CDR3 has 16 amino acids. The V segment lost 7 bases and the J segment 1 base; nucleotides outside the gene matches: 8. The CDR3 protein is CASKLTSGAIQETQYF. DNA of the CDR3: TGTGCCAGCAAGTTGACTAGCGGGGCCATCCAAGAGACCCAGTACTTC.

The chain has TRBV28 and TRBJ1-1, with D unresolved. CDR3 length: 12 amino acids. With 3 bases removed from V and 5 bases from J, the gap between germline ends came to 7 bases. Germline V gene sequence: CDR1 MDHEN, CDR2 SYDVKM. As DNA, the CDR3 is TGTGCCAGCAGTTTTTCGGTAACTGAAGCTTTCTTT. Its protein product is CASSFSVTEAFF.

The chain links TRBV7-6 to TRBJ1-5; possible D gene TRBD1, 5 bases. From germline, CDR1 is SGHVS and CDR2 FNYEAQ. V was clipped by 5 bases and J by 4 bases, with 12 bases between them. This CDR3 region has 14 residues. CDR3 residues: CASSASGGNQPQHF. Here the CDR3 DNA reads TGTGCCAGCAGCGCGAGCGGGGGGAATCAGCCCCAGCATTTT.

The gene calls are TRBV7-3 and TRBJ1-6, with 7 bases fitting TRBD1. The CDR3 spans 17 residues. Per the germline V gene, CDR1 is SGHTA and CDR2 is FQGTGA. V lost 2 bases, J lost 10 bases, and 14 bases stayed unmatched. The CDR3 DNA is TGTGCCAGCAGCTTACGGCCGGGACAGCCCACGGGGTCACCCCTCCACTTT. This sequence encodes CASSLRPGQPTGSPLHF.

The rearrangement links TRBV13 to TRBJ1-3; D possibly corresponds to TRBD1 (5 bases). V was trimmed by 6 bases and J by 9 bases, leaving 12 bases between them. CDR1 PRHDT and CDR2 FYEKMQ come from the germline V gene (reference sequence). There are 12 residues in the CDR3. This CDR3 is CASSDNGGTIYF. The CDR3 region has the DNA TGTGCCAGCAGTGACAACGGGGGCACCATATATTTT.